Below, 2 T cell receptor beta chains from the same sample are listed, as sequenced in a study of spatial heterogeneity in lung cancer (dated by TCRdb to between 2018 and 2021). The time point label, as the study defines it: sample taken at primary tumor resection. Whole RNA extracted from tumor and nontumor lung tissue, or from cryopreserved PBMC samples, was used for TCR sequencing without cell sorting. Library preparation was by 5' RACE. Data came from a NextSeq 500. TCRdb trimmed public reads at Q25 via fastp, called clones via MiXCR and kept in-frame beta chains. Rows are combined by CDR3 protein, so each entry shows the most common genes and DNA. The sample has tens of thousands of distinct CDR3 sequences on record, about 20% of them singletons. The top ten clones comprise roughly 6.2% of the sample. The sequences come from PBMCs, collected at surgery. Receptors originate from a male donor with early-stage non-small cell lung cancer.

V is TRBV25-1 and J is TRBJ2-1; D unresolved. Trimming shortened V by 2 bases and J by 7 bases, and 12 bases separated the two germline ends. The germline V gene encodes CDR1 MGHDK and CDR2 SYGVNS. The CDR3 totals 14 residues. CDR3 coding DNA: TGTGCCAGCAGTGAACCCCATGAAGGTAATGAGCAGTTCTTC. As protein: CASSEPHEGNEQFF. The variable domain in full, with the rest retrieved from reference TRBV25-1 and TRBJ2-1, is EADIYQTPRYLVIGTGKKITLECSQTMGHDKMYWYQQDPGMELHLIHYSYGVNSTEKGDLSSESTVSRIRTEHFPLTLESARPSHTSQYLCASSEPHEGNEQFFGPGTRLTVL.

V usage is TRBV20-1 and J usage is TRBJ2-1; D is perhaps TRBD1 (5 bases). V lost 6 bases and J lost 5, with 17 bases in between. Germline CDR1 DFQATT, CDR2 SNEGSKA (reference sequence). CDR3 length: 14 amino acids. In DNA, the CDR3 is TGCAGTGCCCCTGTCTCGACAGTCCACAATGAGCAGTTCTTC. It encodes CSAPVSTVHNEQFF.